This TCR beta chain emerged from a study of synovial regulatory T cells in juvenile arthritis. The CDR3 is 14 residues long. Only the protein is available. Germline lookup yields CDR1 SGHNT and CDR2 YYREEE (reference sequence). Some clones are missing from TCRdb's copy, which holds only in-frame ones; the method was immunoSEQ multiplex PCR. The table for this sample gives more than 9,500 clones. This chain connects TRBV5-4 to TRBJ1-2; checking the TCRdb D call of TRBD1 is not possible without DNA. The sample comprised Treg cells from blood. Subset: remaining (HLA-DR-negative) circulating blood Treg cells. The receptor's source is a donor under 30 with juvenile idiopathic arthritis. This chain's CDR3 is CASRAYGTKYGYTF.